This T cell receptor (beta chain) was retrieved from a study of blood T cells in healthy people across ages. With a J-beta primer mix and a sample-barcoded 5' primer, a second PCR ran about 7 to 12 cycles. Carrying 12 random nucleotides, a template-switch adaptor labeled each individual cDNA molecule. A minimum of 3 million CDR3-containing paired-end reads was obtained for each sample. TCRdb reanalysed the 5' RACE reads using MiXCR and keeps one entry per CDR3 protein. The sample lists fewer than 2,000,000 distinct CDR3 sequences; around 40% were seen once. The CDR3 length is 15 residues. Trimming at V came to 5 bases and at J to 5 bases, leaving 12 bases not matched to a gene.

Material: blood. J is TRBJ2-7 and V is TRBV12-3 or TRBV12-4; 7 positions agree with TRBD1. This receptor was identified in a human donor in good health. CDR3: CASSPGTGALHEQYF. CDR3 in DNA: TGTGCCAGCAGTCCGGGAACAGGGGCTCTCCACGAGCAGTACTTC.